These T cell receptor beta chains were read from a single sample in a study of blood T cell repertoires in COVID-19. TCRdb's table, derived via immunoSEQ multiplex PCR, lists solely in-frame clones and lacks some. Of 200,000 to 300,000 clones in the sample, 70% to 85% were seen once. The sequencing input was peripheral blood. The receptors were sampled from a man aged 40-55 years who had recovered from COVID-19. Both conserved end residues are trimmed from each CDR3. Fields, in order: J gene, V gene, CDR3 protein.

>TRBJ1-6|TRBV7-6
ASSSTGGGRYSPLH
>TRBJ2-1|TRBV7-2
ASSLGSGRHDNEQF
>TRBJ2-1|TRBV20-1
SASIAGGHLHYNEQF
>TRBJ1-4|TRBV23-1
ASSPGQREKLF
>TRBJ2-7|TRBV6-5
ATQGPSYEQY
>TRBJ1-5|TRBV6-5
ASSQDRGNQPQH
>TRBJ1-5|TRBV4-1
ASSQEPGRDSNQPQH
>TRBJ2-7|TRBV27
ASSLSRGSGASYEQY
>TRBJ2-2|TRBV6-2/TRBV6-3
ASSYTSGRLYTGELF
>TRBJ2-7|TRBV7-9
ASSLYEGSYEQY
>TRBJ1-3|TRBV30
AWSNRVSGNTIY
>TRBJ1-1|TRBV11-2
ASSLVSGVFEAF
>TRBJ1-2|TRBV7-2
ASSFSYGQGSYGYT
>TRBJ1-3|TRBV24-1
ATSADEGGAVGNTIY
>TRBJ1-1|TRBV19
ASTSGWYTEAF
>TRBJ2-1|TRBV11-2
ASSPRGGSYNEQF
>TRBJ2-3|TRBV18
ASSDSSTDTQY
>TRBJ2-1|TRBV11-2
ASSLFSRGTSGRGEQF
>TRBJ2-1|TRBV24-1
ATSDPGGEQF
>TRBJ1-6|TRBV27
ASRRTAAGYNSPLH
>TRBJ2-7|TRBV9
ASSSRHPLAGGKYEQY
>TRBJ2-1|TRBV11-2
ASSFAAGTSGSYEQF
>TRBJ2-7|TRBV19
ASSMEALDEQY
>TRBJ2-3|TRBV7-2
ASSFSAPITDTQY
>TRBJ2-1|TRBV29-1
SVVLRTSINEQF
>TRBJ2-2|TRBV9
ASSVEGGTGELF
>TRBJ1-2|TRBV14
ASSQWWRSEFGAPHYT
>TRBJ2-6|TRBV5-1
ASSSRGQGANVLT
>TRBJ2-1|TRBV4-3
ASSQEFRSGGHEQF
>TRBJ2-7|TRBV13
ASSLLRSRSNEQY
>TRBJ2-3|TRBV5-4
ASSLAIAGGPATQY
>TRBJ1-6|TRBV7-8
ASSSDQPTLNSPLH
>TRBJ2-1|TRBV5-1
ASSLGLAGGEQF
>TRBJ1-2|TRBV7-9
ASSLVGTANGYT
>TRBJ2-7|TRBV18
ASSPLGLAGESSYEQY
>TRBJ2-5|TRBV6-2/TRBV6-3
ASSPSGGGPLGTQY
>TRBJ1-2|TRBV2
ASSFRDGYT
>TRBJ2-2|TRBV19
ASSPGGHNTGELF
>TRBJ2-3|TRBV27
ASSLTSGEDTQY
>TRBJ2-1|TRBV6-5
ASGAGANEQF
>TRBJ1-4|TRBV7-2
ASSLLLGRGEKLF
>TRBJ1-1|TRBV29-1
SAQTGVWTEAF
>TRBJ2-2|TRBV3-1/TRBV3-2
ASSPMIAGGQNGELF
>TRBJ1-2|TRBV3-1/TRBV3-2
ASSRTGTNYGYT
>TRBJ2-5|TRBV6-6
ASSRPAASGGMETQY
>TRBJ1-5|TRBV10-3
AISAGSGYSNQPQH
>TRBJ1-1|TRBV30
AWSAGTREAF
>TRBJ2-1|TRBV9
ASSPRGQESYNEQF
>TRBJ2-3|TRBV29-1
SVEPDTQY
>TRBJ2-2|TRBV2
ASRSAVNTGELF
>TRBJ2-5|TRBV9
ASSVEASGAQTQY
>TRBJ1-1|TRBV9
ASSVGDNLNTEAF
>TRBJ2-2|TRBV9
TSSVAEGYTGELF